Following are 20 T cell receptor beta chains from one sample sequenced in a study of regulatory T cells in long-lasting Graves disease. Time point reported: persistent/refractory GD, antithyroid drugs over 5 years with positive TRAb. There was RNA extracted from PBMCs, and the TCR library was made from it. To make TCR beta libraries, researchers used iRepertoire HTBI primers and Arm-PCR of CDR3 regions. One entry per CDR3 protein results from TCRdb running MiXCR on the multiplex PCR reads. The sample shows hundreds of thousands of distinct CDR3 sequences, around 20% of them seen only once. The material was peripheral blood mononuclear cells (PBMCs), obtained when the disease was refractory, from a patient treated with antithyroid drugs. The receptors here all came from a female donor with Graves disease.

This clonotype was observed many times. The V call is TRBV6-1, the J call TRBJ2-7, with 7 bases identical to TRBD1. V lost 7 bases to trimming and J lost 4 bases; unmatched junction nucleotides: 10. The germline V gene has CDR1 MNHNS and CDR2 SASEGT. The CDR3 totals 14 residues. CDR3 nucleotide sequence: TGTGCCAGCAACCAGATACTACAGGGGTACGAGCAGTACTTC. As protein: CASNQILQGYEQYF.

The chain employs TRBV7-9 and TRBJ2-6; D ambiguous. The germline CDR1 and CDR2 sequences are SEHNR and FQNEAQ (reference sequence). Trimming removed 1 base from V and 2 bases from J, with 9 bases in between. The CDR3 totals 16 residues. CDR3 sequence: CASSLDRQPGANVLTF. DNA of the CDR3: TGTGCCAGCAGCTTAGACCGTCAGCCTGGGGCCAACGTCCTGACTTTC.

The table lists this clonotype with a count of one. The chain couples TRBV6-1 to TRBJ2-7; 7 nucleotides line up with TRBD1. The germline gives CDR1 MNHNS, CDR2 SASEGT. This CDR3 is built from 15 residues. The J segment lost 1 base and the V segment lost 7 bases, leaving 10 bases of the junction unmatched. CDR3 in DNA: TGTGCCAGCAATACAGAGACAGGGTCTTCCTACGAGCAGTACTTC. It codes for CASNTETGSSYEQYF.

This clonotype has ten or more counts. The V and J genes are TRBV11-2 and TRBJ2-7, with D maybe TRBD2 (5 bases). In germline, CDR1 is SGHAT, CDR2 FQNNGV. The V end was cut by 4 bases, the J end by 7 bases, with 14 bases between. The CDR3 is 13 amino acids. The CDR3 sequence is CASSSHETGEQYF. The CDR3 nucleotides read TGTGCCAGCAGCTCCCATGAGACGGGGGAGCAGTACTTC.

The V call is TRBV15, the J call TRBJ2-5; 8 bases match TRBD2. The last part of the DNA fits TRBJ2-1 better; the J call may be wrong. The germline V gene has CDR1 LNHNV and CDR2 YYDKDF (reference sequence). The CDR3 is 17 amino acids. The CDR3 sequence: CATSGEPSGRSYNEQFF. The CDR3 DNA reads TGTGCCACCAGCGGGGAACCAAGCGGGAGATCTTACAATGAGCAGTTCTTC.

Many counts were recorded for this clonotype. This chain uses TRBV20-1 with TRBJ2-7; 9 positions match TRBD1. V was clipped by 0 bases and J by 3 bases; unmatched bases: 6. Germline V gene lookup returns CDR1 DFQATT and CDR2 SNEGSKA (reference sequence). This CDR3 contains 15 residues. DNA of the CDR3: TGCAGTGCTAGAGACCCGGGACAGGGACACTACGAGCAGTACTTC. This sequence encodes CSARDPGQGHYEQYF.

Many counts were recorded for this clonotype. This chain uses TRBV7-2 with TRBJ2-7; 8 bases are a match to TRBD1. Germline V gene sequence: CDR1 SGHTA, CDR2 FQGNSA. The V gene end was trimmed by 2 bases and the J gene end by 9 bases; junction bases not matched to a gene: 15. The length of the CDR3 is 16 residues. The CDR3 region is CASSLPSGGLPRRQYF. The CDR3 DNA reads TGTGCCAGCAGCTTACCGTCAGGGGGCTTGCCGAGACGGCAGTACTTC.

This clonotype was seen only a few times. The CDR3 DNA is TGCGCCAGCAGCCACGAGGGGCTAGCTCTCGAGCAGTACTTC. Its protein is CASSHEGLALEQYF. The chain has TRBV4-1 and TRBJ2-7; D possibly uses TRBD1 or TRBD2 (5 bases each). CDR1 and CDR2 from the germline V gene are MGHRA and YSYEKL. The length of the CDR3 is 14 residues. Trimming removed 3 bases from V and 6 bases from J, with 15 bases in between.

In this sample, this clonotype turned up many times. This sequence joins TRBV6-1 and TRBJ2-5; TRBD1 agrees at 7 bases. The CDR3 is made up of 17 amino acids. The V gene end was trimmed by 0 bases and the J gene end by 5 bases; junction bases not matched to a gene: 12. CDR1 MNHNS and CDR2 SASEGT come from the germline V gene. The CDR3 bases are TGTGCCAGCAGTGAAGCGGTGACAGGGATAGAGGGGGAGACCCAGTACTTC. This translates into CASSEAVTGIEGETQYF.

This clonotype was detected only a few times. The rearrangement uses TRBV29-1 and TRBJ2-5, with TRBD1 as a possible D gene (5 bases). Trimming removed 7 bases from V and 3 bases from J, with 12 bases in between. This CDR3 spans 12 amino acids. CDR1 is SQVTM and CDR2 is ANQGSEA in the germline V gene. In DNA form, the CDR3 reads TGCAGCGCCCAGGGTGGAAAAGAGACCCAGTACTTC. Its translation is CSAQGGKETQYF.

This clonotype has just a few counts. This chain connects TRBV6-2 or TRBV6-3 to TRBJ2-7; 14 positions agree with TRBD2. Germline trimming cut 5 bases from V and 6 bases from J; bases unmatched to any gene: 9. Per the germline V gene, CDR1 is MNHEY and CDR2 is SVGEGT. The CDR3 loop spans 16 amino acids. The CDR3 DNA is TGTGCCAGCAGTCGCGCGGGACTAGCGGGAGTGGTCGAGCAGTACTTC. Protein product: CASSRAGLAGVVEQYF.

The CDR3 coding sequence is TGTGCCAGCAGTCCGTACCCCAGGGTAATCGCCTCCTACGAGCAGTACTTC. Amino acid sequence: CASSPYPRVIASYEQYF. The chain uses TRBV27 and TRBJ2-7; D is possibly TRBD1 (5 bases). Trimming took 5 bases from V and 0 from J, leaving 20 bases between them. The CDR3 is 17 residues long. In germline, CDR1 is MNHEY, CDR2 SMNVEV (reference sequence).

This clonotype has a count of ten or more. CDR3 bases: TGTGCCAGCAGTTCTGCTATAGGGGGACTCTATGAAAAACTGTTTTTT. As protein: CASSSAIGGLYEKLFF. The rearrangement uses TRBV12-3 or TRBV12-4 and TRBJ1-4; D may be TRBD1 (6 bases). Deletions cut 4 bases from V and 6 bases from J, with 18 bases between. The CDR3 loop spans 16 amino acids.

This clonotype has at least ten counts. The chain couples TRBV2 to TRBJ2-5, with 9 positions matching TRBD2. CDR1 SNHLY and CDR2 FYNNEI come from the germline V gene. CDR3 size: 15 residues. V lost 2 bases to trimming and J lost 4 bases; unmatched junction nucleotides: 5. CDR3 nucleotides: TGTGCCAGCAGTGAATCTCAGCGGGAGGTAGAGACCCAGTACTTC. Translated, it gives CASSESQREVETQYF. Full variable domain (rest looked up from reference TRBV2 and TRBJ2-5): EPEVTQTPSHQVTQMGQEVILRCVPISNHLYFYWYRQILGQKVEFLVSFYNNEISEKSEIFDDQFSVERPDGSNFTLKIRSTKLEDSAMYFCASSESQREVETQYFGPGTRLLVL.

In its sample, this clonotype was seen a few times. The chain has TRBV28 and TRBJ2-1, with 10 nucleotides matching TRBD2. Germline CDR1 MDHEN, CDR2 SYDVKM. With V trimmed by 8 bases and J by 6 bases, 4 bases remained unmatched. The CDR3 contains 13 residues. CDR3 bases: TGTGCCAGCGGGACTAGCGCCCTCAATGAGCAGTTCTTC. Amino acid sequence: CASGTSALNEQFF.

The CDR3 is CASRPPEIPYRAGANVLTF. The CDR3 DNA reads TGTGCCAGTAGACCCCCGGAAATCCCCTACAGGGCTGGGGCCAACGTCCTGACTTTC. The J gene is TRBJ2-6, the V gene TRBV19; D perhaps matches TRBD1 (6 bases). Trimming removed 6 bases from V and 2 bases from J, with 23 bases in between. Germline V gene lookup returns CDR1 LNHDA and CDR2 SQIVND (reference sequence). This CDR3 contains 19 residues.

The rearrangement joins TRBV30 to TRBJ1-1; the D is unclear. Trimming removed 4 bases at V and 2 bases at J, with 5 bases between. Germline assignment: CDR1 GTSNPN and CDR2 SVGIG (reference sequence). This CDR3 comprises 11 residues. The DNA for the CDR3 is TGTGCCTGGAAATTCAACACTGAAGCTTTCTTT. It is translated as CAWKFNTEAFF.

This clonotype was seen at least ten times. V gene TRBV6-1 combines with J gene TRBJ2-7; 10 bases map to TRBD1. This CDR3 region has 15 residues. Germline CDR1 MNHNS, CDR2 SASEGT. The J segment lost 2 bases and the V segment lost 6 bases, leaving 7 bases of the junction unmatched. The DNA for the CDR3 is TGTGCCAGCAGGCCCCGACAGGGGGCTACCTACGAGCAGTACTTC. Translation: CASRPRQGATYEQYF.

This clonotype has at least ten counts. The chain recombines TRBV28 with TRBJ1-2, with 11 bases that match TRBD1. The CDR3 is made up of 15 amino acids. Germline CDR1 and CDR2: MDHEN and SYDVKM. V shed 6 bases and J 2 bases; nucleotides not matched to a gene: 5. The DNA for the CDR3 is TGTGCCAGCAGCCCGGGACAGGGGGGAAACTATGGCTACACCTTC. Translating it yields CASSPGQGGNYGYTF.

The chain employs TRBV10-1 and TRBJ1-1, with TRBD1 matching 8 bases. Germline CDR1 and CDR2: WNHNN and SYGVQD (reference sequence). Trimming cost V 4 bases and J 0 bases; bases outside gene matches: 13. The CDR3 has 18 amino acids. CDR3 in DNA: TGCGCCAGCAGTGTGAAAGTCCTAACAGGGGGACTGAACACTGAAGCTTTCTTT. It codes for CASSVKVLTGGLNTEAFF.